The clone carrying this TCR beta chain was counted between two and nine times. Its target is not known. The second PCR ran about 6 to 12 cycles with a sample-barcoded 5' primer and J-beta primers. TCRdb reprocessed the 5' RACE reads with MiXCR, giving one entry per CDR3 protein. The table lists roughly 1.5 million distinct CDR3 sequences, roughly two fifths of them singletons, with over 3.5% in the top ten. This sample was included in a study of blood T cells in healthy people across ages. Study outcomes and limitations: Diversity of TCR beta per million T cells declined in a roughly linear way with age. Unknown donor CMV status possibly confounded expanded clonotype changes.

V shed 4 bases and J shed 4 bases, with 16 bases lying between them. This CDR3 has 16 residues. The V gene's germline CDR1 is LGHNA and CDR2 YSLEER. This sequence originates from a woman aged 18-29 years in good health. The rearrangement joins TRBV4-3 to TRBJ1-4, with D tentatively TRBD1 (6 bases). Sequencing was done on a sample of blood. For the CDR3, the DNA is TGCGCCAGCAGCCTGGTCTGGGGGGGCTATAATGAAAAACTGTTTTTT. Translated, it gives CASSLVWGGYNEKLFF.